The 18 T cell receptor beta chains below were found in one sample sequenced in a study of blood T cell repertoires in COVID-19. The protocol was immunoSEQ multiplex PCR, while the TCRdb copy is restricted to in-frame clones and leaves out a portion. The table has 110,000 or so clones, about 87% seen once. Sample: peripheral blood. These TCRs come from a woman in her forties or fifties with acute or convalescent COVID-19.

This rearrangement joins TRBV30 to TRBJ2-7; weak D call: TRBD1 (5 bases). CDR1 GTSNPN and CDR2 SVGIG come from the germline V gene (reference sequence). V was pared by 2 bases and J by 4 bases, with 12 bases between. CDR3 length: 13 amino acids. CDR3 DNA sequence: TGTGCCTGGAGTACCTCAGGGATATACGAGCAGTACTTC. Translated, it gives CAWSTSGIYEQYF. The full variable domain, in which reference TRBV30 and TRBJ2-7 provide the parts outside the CDR3, is SQTIHQWPATLVQPVGSPLSLECTVEGTSNPNLYWYRQAAGRGLQLLFYSVGIGQISSEVPQNLSASRPQDRQFILSSKKLLLSDSGFYLCAWSTSGIYEQYFGPGTRLTVT.

This chain uses TRBV4-2 with TRBJ1-1, with TRBD1 matching 10 bases. The CDR3 covers 15 residues. The V gene end was trimmed by 0 bases and the J gene end by 5 bases; junction bases not matched to a gene: 3. Germline CDR1 LGHNA, CDR2 YNFKEQ. CDR3 DNA sequence: TGTGCCAGCAGCCAAGATGGGACAGGGGATACTGAAGCTTTCTTT. It translates to CASSQDGTGDTEAFF.

This chain connects TRBV3-1 (or the pseudogene TRBV3-2) to TRBJ1-5; possibly TRBD1 for D (5 bases). The CDR3 covers 12 residues. Deletions cut 4 bases from V and 8 bases from J, with 9 bases between. The germline V gene encodes CDR1 LGHDT and CDR2 YNNKEL (reference sequence). In DNA, the CDR3 is TGTGCCAGCAGCCCCCAGGGTGAGCCCCAGCATTTT. Its translation: CASSPQGEPQHF.

V gene TRBV30 combines with J gene TRBJ1-5; TRBD1 agrees at 8 bases. Germline V gene sequence: CDR1 GTSNPN, CDR2 SVGIG (reference sequence). The CDR3 runs 16 residues. The junction had 7 bases not matched to a gene; V was cut back by 2 bases and J by 1 base. The CDR3 nucleotides read TGTGCCTGGAGTATAAGAACAGGGGGAAGCAATCAGCCCCAGCATTTT. Protein: CAWSIRTGGSNQPQHF.

The chain couples TRBV6-2 or TRBV6-3 to TRBJ2-3; no reliable D call. The CDR3 is 16 residues long. V was trimmed by 3 bases and J by 0 bases, leaving 13 bases between them. In germline, CDR1 is MNHEY, CDR2 SVGEGT. For the CDR3, the DNA is TGTGCCAGCAGTTATTCGAACAGAGCTAGCACAGATACGCAGTATTTT. This codes for CASSYSNRASTDTQYF.

The V call is TRBV9, the J call TRBJ2-1; 8 bases agree with TRBD2. CDR1 is SGDLS, CDR2 YYNGEE, per germline. CDR3 length: 15 residues. Trimming at V came to 0 bases and at J to 7 bases, leaving 6 bases not matched to a gene. The CDR3 spells CASSVATGGINEQFF. For the CDR3, the DNA is TGTGCCAGCAGCGTAGCTACGGGGGGGATAAATGAGCAGTTCTTC.

The chain uses TRBV5-4 and TRBJ1-1; maybe TRBD1 (6 bases). The CDR3 runs to 14 residues. V shed 5 bases and J shed 0 bases, with 11 bases lying between them. Per the germline V gene, CDR1 is SGHNT and CDR2 is YYREEE (reference sequence). CDR3 DNA sequence: TGTGCCAGCAGACCCACAGGGATGAACACTGAAGCTTTCTTT. This codes for CASRPTGMNTEAFF.

This sequence joins TRBV28 and TRBJ2-7; 9 bases line up with TRBD1. The CDR3 extends over 15 amino acids. Per germline, CDR1 MDHEN and CDR2 SYDVKM. V gave up 6 bases and J gave up 0 bases; unmatched junction bases: 6. CDR3 protein: CASRPTGGYSYEQYF. The CDR3, as DNA: TGTGCCAGCAGACCTACAGGGGGCTACTCCTACGAGCAGTACTTC.

This clone was observed a single time. V is TRBV6-5 and J is TRBJ2-7; 9 bases line up with TRBD2. The CDR3 sequence is 15 residues long. The V and J ends lost 1 base and 3 bases, in that order; junction bases with no gene match: 4. Germline-derived CDR1 and CDR2 are MNHEY and SVGAGI. The CDR3 DNA is TGTGCCAGCAGTTACTACTTTAGCGGGGGCTACGAGCAGTACTTC. Translated, it gives CASSYYFSGGYEQYF.

The chain carries TRBV6-5 and TRBJ2-4; D remains unclear. This CDR3 is built from 11 residues. V was cut by 6 bases and J by 4 bases, with 4 bases left in between. Germline CDR1 and CDR2: MNHEY and SVGAGI. The CDR3 spells CASRQKNIQYF. In DNA, the CDR3 is TGTGCCAGCAGGCAGAAAAACATTCAGTACTTC.

This clone has only one observation. The genes are TRBV19 and TRBJ1-1; possibly TRBD1 for D (6 bases). The V and J ends lost 4 bases and 3 bases respectively, with 18 bases between them. Germline V CDR1 and CDR2: LNHDA, SQIVND (reference sequence). This CDR3 comprises 16 residues. The CDR3 sequence is CASSTSRGGWDTEAFF. The CDR3 DNA is TGTGCCAGTAGTACATCGAGGGGGGGATGGGACACTGAAGCTTTCTTT.

The chain joins TRBV4-1 to TRBJ2-5; TRBD1 agrees at 11 bases. Germline V gene data show CDR1 as MGHRA and CDR2 as YSYEKL. The CDR3 sequence is 16 residues long. V lost 0 bases, J lost 5 bases, and 5 bases stayed unmatched. The CDR3 here is CASSQEDRGRVETQYF. CDR3 bases: TGCGCCAGCAGCCAAGAGGACAGGGGGCGTGTTGAGACCCAGTACTTC.

V gene TRBV4-2 combines with J gene TRBJ1-4; 9 bases map to TRBD1. V was clipped by 0 bases and J by 5 bases; unmatched bases: 4. The CDR3 sequence is 16 residues long. Germline-derived CDR1 and CDR2 are LGHNA and YNFKEQ. CDR3 loop: CASSQDSGTGNEKLFF. CDR3 nucleotides: TGTGCCAGCAGCCAAGATTCCGGGACAGGGAATGAAAAACTGTTTTTT.

This chain connects TRBV6-2 or TRBV6-3 to TRBJ2-2, with 10 bases lining up with TRBD2. The CDR3 covers 15 residues. Germline values: CDR1 MNHEY, CDR2 SVGEGT. The V gene end was trimmed by 3 bases and the J gene end by 4 bases; junction bases not matched to a gene: 2. The CDR3 nucleotides are TGTGCCAGCAGTTATCGACTAGCGGGCACCGGGGAGCTGTTTTTT. This gives the protein CASSYRLAGTGELFF.

The rearrangement links TRBV7-9 to TRBJ2-4; D remains ambiguous. Germline assignment: CDR1 SEHNR and CDR2 FQNEAQ (reference sequence). Trimming stripped 3 bases from V and 0 bases from J, with 6 bases between. The CDR3 totals 14 residues. The CDR3 region is CASSFPLAKNIQYF. CDR3 nucleotide sequence: TGTGCCAGCAGCTTTCCACTAGCCAAAAACATTCAGTACTTC.

The chain is built from TRBV6-1 and TRBJ2-7; the D is unclear. The germline V and J ends were trimmed by 3 bases and 3 bases, with 9 bases remaining between them. The CDR3 is 13 residues long. Germline V gene sequence: CDR1 MNHNS, CDR2 SASEGT. The CDR3 DNA is TGTGCCAGCAGTGATCTACAGCTCTACGAGCAGTACTTC. Protein: CASSDLQLYEQYF.

The sample holds one count of this clone. The chain recombines TRBV7-2 with TRBJ2-7, with TRBD1 matching 7 bases. V was pared by 3 bases and J by 5 bases, with 7 bases of the junction left unmatched. This CDR3 is 14 amino acids long. The germline V gene encodes CDR1 SGHTA and CDR2 FQGNSA. The CDR3 region is CASSFQGVPHEQYF. The CDR3 DNA reads as TGTGCCAGCAGCTTCCAGGGGGTTCCCCACGAGCAGTACTTC. The full variable domain, with the rest looked up from reference TRBV7-2 and TRBJ2-7, is GAGVSQSPSNKVTEKGKDVELRCDPISGHTALYWYRQSLGQGLEFLIYFQGNSAPDKSGLPSDRFSAERTGGSVSTLTIQRTQQEDSAVYLCASSFQGVPHEQYFGPGTRLTVT.

J is TRBJ1-4 and V is TRBV19, with 10 bases aligning to TRBD1. The CDR3 loop spans 16 amino acids. Per the germline V gene, CDR1 is LNHDA and CDR2 is SQIVND (reference sequence). V gave up 1 base and J gave up 5 bases; unmatched junction bases: 4. The CDR3 DNA reads as TGTGCCAGTAGTATAGTTCGGACAGGGGGAAATGAAAAACTGTTTTTT. It codes for CASSIVRTGGNEKLFF.